The next 5 T cell receptor beta chains were all read from a single sample in a study of cytomegalovirus exposure and HLA in healthy donors. The PCR made use of 60 Vbeta and 13 Jbeta primers. Clones were sequenced by immunoSEQ multiplex PCR, and TCRdb holds only the in-frame ones, with some missing. The repertoire includes more than 60,000 clones, around 76% of them detected once, and 3.3% sits in the top ten. The sample was PBMCs. These receptors were taken from a man between 18 and 35 years old in good health and CMV-seronegative.

The chain employs TRBV28 and TRBJ2-3; D is ambiguous. In germline, CDR1 is MDHEN, CDR2 SYDVKM. V dropped 6 bases and J dropped 0 bases, with 16 bases sitting between them. CDR3 size: 16 residues. The CDR3 nucleotides read TGTGCCAGCAGCTTTATGAGATCAGGTAGCACAGATACGCAGTATTTT. It encodes CASSFMRSGSTDTQYF.

The chain's CDR3 is CASSARTGRDYGYTF. CDR3 DNA sequence: TGTGCCAGCAGTGCCCGGACAGGGAGGGACTATGGCTACACCTTC. This chain links TRBV6-1 with TRBJ1-2; 8 positions match TRBD1. Germline V lookup: CDR1 MNHNS, CDR2 SASEGT. With 4 bases clipped from V and 3 bases from J, the junction kept 7 bases outside the gene matches. The CDR3 is made up of 15 amino acids.

The chain joins TRBV5-4 to TRBJ2-5; 7 bases align to TRBD1. Trimming removed 2 bases from V and 4 bases from J; junction bases left unmatched: 5. Germline lookup yields CDR1 SGHNT and CDR2 YYREEE (reference sequence). CDR3 size: 14 residues. CDR3 residues: CASSFPDRVETQYF. The CDR3, as DNA: TGTGCCAGCAGCTTCCCCGACAGGGTAGAGACCCAGTACTTC.

The V call is TRBV29-1, the J call TRBJ2-2; the D gene is possibly TRBD1 (5 bases). V was trimmed by 7 bases and J by 2 bases, leaving 11 bases between them. This CDR3 spans 13 amino acids. The V gene's germline CDR1 is SQVTM and CDR2 ANQGSEA. The CDR3, as DNA: TGCAGCGCAGGACATTCTAACACCGGGGAGCTGTTTTTT. Protein sequence: CSAGHSNTGELFF.

The chain combines TRBV19 with TRBJ1-5; D ambiguous. V lost 4 bases to trimming and J lost 2 bases, with 12 bases between them. This CDR3 is built from 15 residues. Germline V gene sequence: CDR1 LNHDA, CDR2 SQIVND (reference sequence). The CDR3 nucleotides read TGTGCCAGTAGTAAAACCAACGGGGGCAATCAGCCCCAGCATTTT. It is translated as CASSKTNGGNQPQHF.